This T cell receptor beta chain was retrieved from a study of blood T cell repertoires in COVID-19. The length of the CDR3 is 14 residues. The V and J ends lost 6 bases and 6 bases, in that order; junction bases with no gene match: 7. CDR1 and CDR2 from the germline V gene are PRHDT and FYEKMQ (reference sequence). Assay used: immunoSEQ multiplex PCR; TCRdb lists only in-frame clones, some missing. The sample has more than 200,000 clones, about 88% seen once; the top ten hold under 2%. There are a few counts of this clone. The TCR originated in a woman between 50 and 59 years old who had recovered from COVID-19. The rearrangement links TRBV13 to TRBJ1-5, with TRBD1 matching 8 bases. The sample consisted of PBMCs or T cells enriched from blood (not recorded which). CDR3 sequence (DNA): TGTGCCAGCAGTCTAGGACAGGGCGGTCAGCCCCAGCATTTT. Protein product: CASSLGQGGQPQHF.